This paragraph covers one T cell receptor beta chain sequence. The data are from a study of control samples from healthy donors and cancer patients. Measured with immunoSEQ multiplex PCR; TCRdb has only the in-frame clones, and not every one. This table has roughly 170,000 clones, 85% to 95% appearing once. With 1 base removed from V and 1 base from J, the gap between germline ends came to 7 bases. Germline assignment: CDR1 LGHDT and CDR2 YNNKEL (reference sequence). The CDR3 consists of 14 residues. Sequencing was carried out using blood. This TCR derives from a man younger than 35 in good health. V and J are TRBV3-1 (or the pseudogene TRBV3-2) and TRBJ1-1; D remains ambiguous. The CDR3 is CASSQVRSNTEAFF. CDR3 nucleotides: TGTGCCAGCAGCCAAGTAAGGTCGAACACTGAAGCTTTCTTT.